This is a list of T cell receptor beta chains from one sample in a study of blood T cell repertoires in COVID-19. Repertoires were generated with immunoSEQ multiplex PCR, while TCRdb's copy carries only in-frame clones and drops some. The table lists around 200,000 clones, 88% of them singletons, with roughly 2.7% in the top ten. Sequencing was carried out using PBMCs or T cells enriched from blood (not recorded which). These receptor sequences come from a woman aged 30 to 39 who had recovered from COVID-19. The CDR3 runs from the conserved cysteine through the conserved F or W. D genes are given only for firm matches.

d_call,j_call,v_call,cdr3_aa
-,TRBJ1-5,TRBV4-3,CASSQERGGVHQPQHF
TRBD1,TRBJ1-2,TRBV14,CASSPITGENYGYTF
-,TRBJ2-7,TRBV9,CASTRGGQGEQYF
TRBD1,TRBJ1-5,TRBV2,CASSEWGQNQPQHF
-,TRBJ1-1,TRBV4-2,CASSQEGRLDTEAFF
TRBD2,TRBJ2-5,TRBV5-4,CASSGQEGIGGETQYF
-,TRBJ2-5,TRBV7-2,CASSSTTFFSGYETQYF
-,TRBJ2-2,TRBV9,CASSVTLAGELFF
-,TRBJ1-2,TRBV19,CASSIRQPRGYTF
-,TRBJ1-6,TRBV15,CATSRGQNNSPLHF
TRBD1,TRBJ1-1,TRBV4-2,CASSHDRESTEAFF
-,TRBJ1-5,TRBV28,CASSFYERRQPQHF
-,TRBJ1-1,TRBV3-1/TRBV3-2,CASSQESRGSRPAFF
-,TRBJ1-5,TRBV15,CATSDGQTSDQEPQHF
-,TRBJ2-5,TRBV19,CASNLGGQETQYF
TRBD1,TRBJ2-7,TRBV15,CATSSQWVGQSSYEQYF
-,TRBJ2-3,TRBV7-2,CASSQREIFLDTQYF
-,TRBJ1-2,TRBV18,CASSPKPLRGYGYTF
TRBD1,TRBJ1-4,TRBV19,CASSATGGEKLFF
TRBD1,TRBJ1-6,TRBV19,CASSGQGNSPLHF
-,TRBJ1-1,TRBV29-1,CSVPGSVRGTEAFF
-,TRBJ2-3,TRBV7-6,CASSDLRSGRTDTQYF
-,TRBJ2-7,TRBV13,CASSLGAVHEQYF
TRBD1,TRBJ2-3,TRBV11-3,CASSRGQGAKDTQYF
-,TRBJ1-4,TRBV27,CASSLTRSDSATNEKLFF
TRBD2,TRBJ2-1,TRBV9,CASSAHPLAGAYNEQFF
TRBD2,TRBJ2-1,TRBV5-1,CASSLTSGGAREQFF
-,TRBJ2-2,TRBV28,CASSSFLGHRNTGELFF
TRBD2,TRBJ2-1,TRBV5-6,CASSLLGLAGAEVEQFF